This T cell receptor beta chain was sequenced in a study of T cell responses to AZD1222 COVID-19 vaccine. The study's findings and limits: Most donors were white British and more were female, and clonal diversity was possibly underestimated.

Of note for this clone: Its cognate antigen is unknown.

V was shortened by 4 bases and J by 3 bases, with 14 bases between the two germline ends. Germline V CDR1 and CDR2: SGDLS, YYNGEE. The CDR3 runs to 15 residues. Measured with immunoSEQ multiplex PCR; TCRdb has only the in-frame clones, and not every one. The table includes 100,000 to 150,000 clones, roughly 90% detected once. This sequence originates from an adult in good health. The chain links TRBV9 to TRBJ2-1; either TRBD1 or TRBD2 may fit D (5 bases each). This specimen consisted of peripheral blood, obtained on day 0 of AZD1222 vaccination. CDR3 sequence reads: CASSLGAGLYNEQFF. CDR3 DNA sequence: TGTGCCAGCAGCCTCGGGGCGGGCCTCTACAATGAGCAGTTCTTC.